This TCR beta chain is drawn from a study of cytomegalovirus exposure and HLA in healthy donors. The data were produced by immunoSEQ multiplex PCR, yet TCRdb's version contains in-frame clones alone and is incomplete. The sample lists under 250,000 clones, around nine tenths seen once, with roughly 2% in the top ten. CDR3 length: 15 amino acids. V lost 7 bases and J 2 bases, leaving 16 bases between the germline ends. Germline V gene data show CDR1 as LNHDA and CDR2 as SQIVND (reference sequence). The donors belonged to the roughly 110-subject validation cohort, separate from the roughly 700-subject first cohort. Study-wide results and limits: Reports credit the classifier with highly specific, highly sensitive diagnosis of cytomegalovirus status.

This clone was detected once. Its antigen is currently unknown. The sample taken for sequencing was PBMCs. This chain joins TRBV19 and TRBJ2-3; a weak D match, TRBD2 (6 bases). This clonotype was sampled from a woman between 18 and 29 years old in good health and CMV-seropositive. In DNA, the CDR3 is TGTGCCAGTACCCGAGGAGGGGCCTACACAGATACGCAGTATTTT. Its translation: CASTRGGAYTDTQYF.